These 2 T cell receptor beta chains came from one sample sequenced in a study of cytomegalovirus exposure and HLA in healthy donors. With 60 Vbeta and 13 Jbeta primers, the PCR was carried out. Some clones are missing from TCRdb's copy, which holds only in-frame ones; the method was immunoSEQ multiplex PCR. The profile shows around 170,000 clones, over 70% of them singletons. The sequenced sample consisted of PBMCs. Every receptor here comes from a woman in her fifties or sixties in good health and CMV-seropositive.

The genes are TRBV5-1 and TRBJ1-3, with D perhaps matching TRBD1 (5 bases). V lost 4 bases and J lost 3, with 8 bases in between. The germline V gene encodes CDR1 SGHRS and CDR2 YFSETQ. The CDR3 is 13 residues long. The CDR3 loop is CASSRDYGNTIYF. The DNA of the CDR3 is TGCGCCAGCAGCCGGGACTATGGAAACACCATATATTTT. Together with reference TRBV5-1 and TRBJ1-3, the CDR3 gives the full variable domain: KAGVTQTPRYLIKTRGQQVTLSCSPISGHRSVSWYQQTPGQGLQFLFEYFSETQRNKGNFPGRFSGRQFSNSRSEMNVSTLELGDSALYLCASSRDYGNTIYFGEGSWLTVV.

The count of this clone is one. This chain connects TRBV7-3 to TRBJ2-6; unclear D gene. The germline V gene has CDR1 SGHTA and CDR2 FQGTGA. The V gene lost 3 bases and the J gene lost 0 bases, with 9 bases spanning the gap. The CDR3 contains 16 residues. CDR3 DNA: TGTGCCAGCAGCTTGGCACCGCTCTCTGGGGCCAACGTCCTGACTTTC. It translates to CASSLAPLSGANVLTF.